This T cell receptor (beta chain) came from a study of human T cells and chemical hapten exposure. Study results and caveats: In the PT1 data, expanded TCR counts showed a positive correlation with patch test score.

Turning to this clonotype: Its antigen is still unknown.

Library preparation tagged each individual cDNA molecule with a unique molecular identifier. TCRdb processed the RACE reads anew with MiXCR; each CDR3 protein has one entry. The sample has just under 350,000 distinct CDR3 sequences; around 7% are singletons. Time point noted: patch test 1, 2 weeks after DPC sensitization. Regarding treatment: therapeutic diphenylcyclopropenone sensitization with weekly scalp DPC. Patches went on only after blood had been drawn each time. This clonotype originated in a woman aged 18-29 years with alopecia areata. Some clones in this sample may be carry-over from other donors' samples. Specimen: whole blood, collected in connection with sensitization to the hapten diphenylcyclopropenone (DPC).

The CDR3, as DNA: TGTGCCAGCAGAAGGGGACAGGCCCTCGATACGCAGTATTTT. Translated, it gives CASRRGQALDTQYF. V usage is TRBV6-2 or TRBV6-3 and J usage is TRBJ2-3, with TRBD1 matching over 8 bases. Germline V gives CDR1 MNHEY, CDR2 SVGEGT. V lost 6 bases and J lost 6; bases outside the gene matches: 8. The length of the CDR3 is 14 residues.